These T cell receptor beta chains were read from a single sample in a study of cytomegalovirus exposure and HLA in healthy donors. Data came from immunoSEQ multiplex PCR; TCRdb stores just in-frame clones and leaves some out. The table shows around 200,000 clones, with about four fifths occurring only once. The source material was PBMCs. The receptor source for this set is a woman younger than 35 in good health and CMV-seropositive. Both conserved end residues are part of each CDR3. Each record gives: CDR3 length, clone size, V gene, D gene, J gene, CDR3 DNA, CDR3 protein. A D gene is named only where the DNA matches it firmly. Size is omitted from some rows. Given values are once, few, many or a class for expanded clones.

len: 15; abundance: -; v_gene: TRBV7-6; d_gene: TRBD2; j_gene: TRBJ2-3; CDR3nt: TGTGCCAGCAGCCCATTAGCGGGGGGGCCAGATACGCAGTATTTT; CDR3aa: CASSPLAGGPDTQYF
len: 14; abundance: -; v_gene: TRBV5-1; d_gene: -; j_gene: TRBJ2-1; CDR3nt: TGCGCCAGCAGCTTGGAGGCGGCCGCGTTCGAGCAGTTCTTC; CDR3aa: CASSLEAAAFEQFF
len: 15; abundance: -; v_gene: TRBV5-1; d_gene: -; j_gene: TRBJ2-3; CDR3nt: TGCGCCAGCAGCCTAGGTGGATTCAGCACAGATACGCAGTATTTT; CDR3aa: CASSLGGFSTDTQYF
len: 14; abundance: -; v_gene: TRBV7-8; d_gene: -; j_gene: TRBJ1-1; CDR3nt: TGTGCCAGCAGCTTAGGCCAGGGAATGACTGAAGCTTTCTTT; CDR3aa: CASSLGQGMTEAFF
len: 14; abundance: -; v_gene: TRBV27; d_gene: -; j_gene: TRBJ2-7; CDR3nt: TGTGCCAGCAGTTTCGGACGGAGGGGCTACGAGCAGTACTTC; CDR3aa: CASSFGRRGYEQYF
len: 14; abundance: once; v_gene: TRBV19; d_gene: -; j_gene: TRBJ1-3; CDR3nt: TGTGCCAGTAGTATGGGGCAGTCCGGAAACACCATATATTTT; CDR3aa: CASSMGQSGNTIYF
len: 14; abundance: -; v_gene: TRBV28; d_gene: -; j_gene: TRBJ1-1; CDR3nt: TGTGCCAGCAGTTTGGGACTCATGAACACTGAAGCTTTCTTT; CDR3aa: CASSLGLMNTEAFF
len: 14; abundance: -; v_gene: TRBV5-1; d_gene: TRBD2; j_gene: TRBJ2-2; CDR3nt: TGCGCCAGCACCGGGACTAGCGACACCGGGGAGCTGTTTTTT; CDR3aa: CASTGTSDTGELFF
len: 14; abundance: -; v_gene: TRBV7-2; d_gene: TRBD1; j_gene: TRBJ1-6; CDR3nt: TGTGCCAGCAGACCTGACAGGGGGTTTTCACCCCTCCACTTT; CDR3aa: CASRPDRGFSPLHF
len: 14; abundance: once; v_gene: TRBV6-5; d_gene: TRBD1; j_gene: TRBJ1-4; CDR3nt: TGTGCCAGCAGTCCACGGACAGGAGACGAAAAACTGTTTTTT; CDR3aa: CASSPRTGDEKLFF
len: 15; abundance: -; v_gene: TRBV5-8; d_gene: -; j_gene: TRBJ1-2; CDR3nt: TGTGCCAGCAGCCAACCTAGGACGGGAAACTATGGCTACACCTTC; CDR3aa: CASSQPRTGNYGYTF
len: 16; abundance: -; v_gene: TRBV7-9; d_gene: -; j_gene: TRBJ1-2; CDR3nt: TGTGCCAGCAGCCTAAGACCTCATCGTCGAGGCTATGGCTACACCTTC; CDR3aa: CASSLRPHRRGYGYTF
len: 16; abundance: -; v_gene: TRBV7-3; d_gene: -; j_gene: TRBJ2-2; CDR3nt: TGTGCCAGCAGCTCAGATACAGGGCTCGCCACCGGGGAGCTGTTTTTT; CDR3aa: CASSSDTGLATGELFF
len: 11; abundance: -; v_gene: TRBV29-1; d_gene: -; j_gene: TRBJ2-3; CDR3nt: TGCAGCGTTCGCGGGGTCGATACGCAGTATTTT; CDR3aa: CSVRGVDTQYF
len: 15; abundance: once; v_gene: TRBV9; d_gene: TRBD1; j_gene: TRBJ2-5; CDR3nt: TGTGCCAGCAGTTGGGGGACAGATAACCAAGAGACCCAGTACTTC; CDR3aa: CASSWGTDNQETQYF
len: 17; abundance: -; v_gene: TRBV9; d_gene: -; j_gene: TRBJ1-6; CDR3nt: TGTGCCAGCAGCGGCGGAAACCAGGGTTACCTTAATTCACCCCTCCACTTT; CDR3aa: CASSGGNQGYLNSPLHF
len: 16; abundance: once; v_gene: TRBV14; d_gene: TRBD2; j_gene: TRBJ2-1; CDR3nt: TGTGCCAGCAGCTACGACGGGGGGAGTTTCTACAATGAGCAGTTCTTC; CDR3aa: CASSYDGGSFYNEQFF
len: 15; abundance: -; v_gene: TRBV19; d_gene: -; j_gene: TRBJ1-1; CDR3nt: TGTGCCAGTAGTCCCACAGGCGGGGTGAACACTGAAGCTTTCTTT; CDR3aa: CASSPTGGVNTEAFF
len: 14; abundance: few; v_gene: TRBV5-4; d_gene: TRBD1; j_gene: TRBJ1-2; CDR3nt: TGTGCCAGCAGCTACGGGGACAGGATTAATGGCTACACCTTC; CDR3aa: CASSYGDRINGYTF
len: 14; abundance: -; v_gene: TRBV15; d_gene: TRBD1; j_gene: TRBJ2-5; CDR3nt: TGTGCCACCCGTCCATGGACAGGGAAAGAGACCCAGTACTTC; CDR3aa: CATRPWTGKETQYF
len: 14; abundance: -; v_gene: TRBV6-1; d_gene: TRBD1; j_gene: TRBJ2-1; CDR3nt: TGTGCCAGCAGGACAGGGACAGCAAACAATGAGCAGTTCTTC; CDR3aa: CASRTGTANNEQFF
len: 15; abundance: -; v_gene: TRBV27; d_gene: -; j_gene: TRBJ1-4; CDR3nt: TGTGCCAGCTCCCGGGCGGGGGGGCTGGATGAAAAACTGTTTTTT; CDR3aa: CASSRAGGLDEKLFF
len: 15; abundance: -; v_gene: TRBV7-7; d_gene: -; j_gene: TRBJ2-7; CDR3nt: TGTGCCAGCAGCTTAGAGTTAGGACACCACTACGAGCAGTACTTC; CDR3aa: CASSLELGHHYEQYF
len: 16; abundance: -; v_gene: TRBV4-1; d_gene: TRBD1; j_gene: TRBJ2-5; CDR3nt: TGCGCCAGCAGCCAAGAAGGGGGACAGGGCCTAAAGACCCAGTACTTC; CDR3aa: CASSQEGGQGLKTQYF
len: 14; abundance: -; v_gene: TRBV5-8; d_gene: -; j_gene: TRBJ2-7; CDR3nt: TGTGCCAGCAGCGCGGGACAGCCTCTCTACGAGCAGTACTTC; CDR3aa: CASSAGQPLYEQYF
len: 12; abundance: -; v_gene: TRBV2; d_gene: TRBD1; j_gene: TRBJ2-5; CDR3nt: TGTGCCAGCGAGGGGGCGCCGGTGACCCAGTACTTC; CDR3aa: CASEGAPVTQYF
len: 16; abundance: -; v_gene: TRBV5-1; d_gene: TRBD1; j_gene: TRBJ2-3; CDR3nt: TGCGCCAGCAGCTTGAGGACAGGGGACCCCACAGATACGCAGTATTTT; CDR3aa: CASSLRTGDPTDTQYF
len: 14; abundance: -; v_gene: TRBV9; d_gene: -; j_gene: TRBJ1-5; CDR3nt: TGTGCCAGCAGCGCCTGGGACAAAACACAGCCCCAGCATTTT; CDR3aa: CASSAWDKTQPQHF
len: 12; abundance: -; v_gene: TRBV5-1; d_gene: -; j_gene: TRBJ2-7; CDR3nt: TGCGCCAGCAGCTTTAGTGGCTACGAGCAGTACTTC; CDR3aa: CASSFSGYEQYF
len: 16; abundance: -; v_gene: TRBV25-1; d_gene: TRBD1; j_gene: TRBJ2-5; CDR3nt: TGTGCCAGCAGTGTAGGACAGGCGGTAGGGGAAGAGACCCAGTACTTC; CDR3aa: CASSVGQAVGEETQYF
len: 19; abundance: -; v_gene: TRBV5-1; d_gene: TRBD2; j_gene: TRBJ2-2; CDR3nt: TGCGCCAGCAGCTTGACGGGGACTAGCCGCAATTCGAACACCGGGGAGCTGTTTTTT; CDR3aa: CASSLTGTSRNSNTGELFF
len: 13; abundance: -; v_gene: TRBV5-1; d_gene: TRBD1; j_gene: TRBJ2-7; CDR3nt: TGTGCCAGCAGCCCTGGGACAGCCTACGAGCAGTACTTC; CDR3aa: CASSPGTAYEQYF
len: 13; abundance: -; v_gene: TRBV5-6; d_gene: -; j_gene: TRBJ1-2; CDR3nt: TGTGCCAGCAGCTTGGCCCGGAGCTATGGCTACACCTTC; CDR3aa: CASSLARSYGYTF
len: 14; abundance: -; v_gene: TRBV13; d_gene: TRBD1; j_gene: TRBJ1-2; CDR3nt: TGTGCCAGCAGCACCGACAGGGGGAACTATGGCTACACCTTC; CDR3aa: CASSTDRGNYGYTF
len: 17; abundance: -; v_gene: TRBV14; d_gene: TRBD1; j_gene: TRBJ1-5; CDR3nt: TGTGCCAGCAGCCAAGAAGGTGAGACAGGGGGAGGTCAGCCCCAGCATTTT; CDR3aa: CASSQEGETGGGQPQHF
len: 15; abundance: -; v_gene: TRBV6-1; d_gene: TRBD1; j_gene: TRBJ1-1; CDR3nt: TGTGCCAGCAGTGCCTCGACAGGGGGCGGCACTGAAGCTTTCTTT; CDR3aa: CASSASTGGGTEAFF
len: 11; abundance: -; v_gene: TRBV6-1; d_gene: -; j_gene: TRBJ2-5; CDR3nt: TGTGCCAGCAGCCATCAAGAGACCCAGTACTTC; CDR3aa: CASSHQETQYF
len: 15; abundance: -; v_gene: TRBV19; d_gene: -; j_gene: TRBJ1-3; CDR3nt: TGTGCCAGTACCCACTTGCAGCGCTGGGGAAACACCATATATTTT; CDR3aa: CASTHLQRWGNTIYF
len: 15; abundance: -; v_gene: TRBV6-8; d_gene: TRBD2; j_gene: TRBJ2-3; CDR3nt: TGTGCCAGCATTATAGCGGGGGGGCGCACAGATACGCAGTATTTT; CDR3aa: CASIIAGGRTDTQYF
len: 16; abundance: -; v_gene: TRBV18; d_gene: TRBD1; j_gene: TRBJ1-1; CDR3nt: TGTGCCAGCTCATCCGGGACAGGCCAGCTAAGGACTGAAGCTTTCTTT; CDR3aa: CASSSGTGQLRTEAFF
len: 18; abundance: -; v_gene: TRBV7-8; d_gene: -; j_gene: TRBJ1-2; CDR3nt: TGTGCCAGCAGCCCTTTAAGAAGGGGCGCAGGGGTGGTTTGGGGCTACACCTTC; CDR3aa: CASSPLRRGAGVVWGYTF
len: 15; abundance: -; v_gene: TRBV7-9; d_gene: -; j_gene: TRBJ2-1; CDR3nt: TGTGCCAGCAGCCCCCGGGACAACCCCTACAATGAGCAGTTCTTC; CDR3aa: CASSPRDNPYNEQFF
len: 15; abundance: -; v_gene: TRBV7-2; d_gene: -; j_gene: TRBJ2-2; CDR3nt: TGTGCCAGCAGCTTCAGTGGAGCGAACACCGGGGAGCTGTTTTTT; CDR3aa: CASSFSGANTGELFF
len: 19; abundance: -; v_gene: TRBV4-1; d_gene: TRBD1; j_gene: TRBJ1-5; CDR3nt: TGCGCCAGCAGCCAAGACCGCAATTCAGACAGGGGGAGCAATCAGCCCCAGCATTTT; CDR3aa: CASSQDRNSDRGSNQPQHF
len: 14; abundance: -; v_gene: TRBV6-1; d_gene: -; j_gene: TRBJ2-7; CDR3nt: TGTGCCAGCAGCCTCGGGCCAAGCGGCAAGGTGCAGTACTTC; CDR3aa: CASSLGPSGKVQYF
len: 14; abundance: -; v_gene: TRBV6-1; d_gene: -; j_gene: TRBJ2-7; CDR3nt: TGTGCCAGCAGTGACTCAGGTGGATCAGACGAGCAGTACTTC; CDR3aa: CASSDSGGSDEQYF
len: 13; abundance: -; v_gene: TRBV7-3; d_gene: -; j_gene: TRBJ1-1; CDR3nt: TGTGCCAGCAGCTTACGGGGAGGCACTGAAGCTTTCTTT; CDR3aa: CASSLRGGTEAFF
len: 12; abundance: -; v_gene: TRBV11-2; d_gene: -; j_gene: TRBJ1-2; CDR3nt: TGTGCCAGCAGCTTAGCCGGGAGAAGCTACACCTTC; CDR3aa: CASSLAGRSYTF
len: 13; abundance: -; v_gene: TRBV19; d_gene: -; j_gene: TRBJ1-2; CDR3nt: TGTGCCAGTAGTATAGAAGGGGGTTATGGCTACACCTTC; CDR3aa: CASSIEGGYGYTF
len: 16; abundance: -; v_gene: TRBV29-1; d_gene: TRBD2; j_gene: TRBJ2-1; CDR3nt: TGCAGCGTTGGTCAGACTAGCGGGGGGGCCTACAATGAGCAGTTCTTC; CDR3aa: CSVGQTSGGAYNEQFF
len: 16; abundance: once; v_gene: TRBV7-6; d_gene: TRBD2; j_gene: TRBJ2-3; CDR3nt: TGTGCCAGCAGCGCCCTTAGCGGGGGCCTGACAGATACGCAGTATTTT; CDR3aa: CASSALSGGLTDTQYF
len: 13; abundance: -; v_gene: TRBV6-1; d_gene: -; j_gene: TRBJ2-7; CDR3nt: TGTGCCAGCAGTTCACGGGGGACCTACGAGCAGTACTTC; CDR3aa: CASSSRGTYEQYF
len: 15; abundance: -; v_gene: TRBV7-9; d_gene: -; j_gene: TRBJ1-4; CDR3nt: TGTGCCAGCAGCCCCGTAGATACATTAGCCGAAAAACTGTTTTTT; CDR3aa: CASSPVDTLAEKLFF
len: 15; abundance: -; v_gene: TRBV27; d_gene: -; j_gene: TRBJ2-2; CDR3nt: TGTGCCAGCAGTTCCCTAAGACTTGATCCCGGGGAGCTGTTTTTT; CDR3aa: CASSSLRLDPGELFF
len: 18; abundance: -; v_gene: TRBV14; d_gene: -; j_gene: TRBJ1-5; CDR3nt: TGTGCCAGCAGCCAAGAGGGGGGGGGAGCATATAGCAATCAGCCCCAGCATTTT; CDR3aa: CASSQEGGGAYSNQPQHF
len: 15; abundance: once; v_gene: TRBV6-1; d_gene: -; j_gene: TRBJ2-2; CDR3nt: TGTGCCAGCAGTGAGCAGCTCCAGGCTACCAGGGAGCTGTTTTTT; CDR3aa: CASSEQLQATRELFF
len: 13; abundance: -; v_gene: TRBV4-1; d_gene: -; j_gene: TRBJ1-2; CDR3nt: TGCGCCAGCAGCCAACAGGGACAATATGGCTACACCTTC; CDR3aa: CASSQQGQYGYTF
len: 17; abundance: -; v_gene: TRBV2; d_gene: TRBD2; j_gene: TRBJ2-7; CDR3nt: TGTGCCAGCAGTGAATGGCCAATAGCGGGGGGCGTCGACGAGCAGTACTTC; CDR3aa: CASSEWPIAGGVDEQYF
len: 11; abundance: -; v_gene: TRBV9; d_gene: -; j_gene: TRBJ1-2; CDR3nt: TGTGCCAGCAGCGGGAGGTATGGCTACACCTTC; CDR3aa: CASSGRYGYTF